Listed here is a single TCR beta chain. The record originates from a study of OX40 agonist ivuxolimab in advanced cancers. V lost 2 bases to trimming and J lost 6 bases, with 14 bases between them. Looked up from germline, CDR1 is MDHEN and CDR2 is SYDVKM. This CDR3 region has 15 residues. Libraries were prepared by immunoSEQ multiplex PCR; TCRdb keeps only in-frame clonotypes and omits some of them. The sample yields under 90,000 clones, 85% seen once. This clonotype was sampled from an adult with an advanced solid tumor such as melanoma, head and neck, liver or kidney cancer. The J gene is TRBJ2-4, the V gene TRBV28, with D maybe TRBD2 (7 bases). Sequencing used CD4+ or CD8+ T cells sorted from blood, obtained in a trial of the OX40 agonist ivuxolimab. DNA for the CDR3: TGTGCCAGCAGTTTAGACAACAGGGAGGGAAACATTCAGTACTTC. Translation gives CASSLDNREGNIQYF. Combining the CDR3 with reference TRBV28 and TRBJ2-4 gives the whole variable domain DVKVTQSSRYLVKRTGEKVFLECVQDMDHENMFWYRQDPGLGLRLIYFSYDVKMKEKGDIPEGYSVSREKKERFSLILESASTNQTSMYLCASSLDNREGNIQYFGAGTRLSVL.